This T cell receptor (beta chain) was sequenced during a study of blood T cell repertoires in COVID-19. Turning to the study itself: Samples came from the United States, Italy and Spain, spanning acute and convalescent COVID-19. Sample material is recorded as cDNA or gDNA derived from T cells, B-cell-depleted T cells, or PBMCs.

Germline V CDR1 and CDR2: SGHVS, FNYEAQ. The CDR3 totals 15 residues. V shed 2 bases and J 0 bases; nucleotides not matched to a gene: 0. Under the authors' procedure: Amplification from reference gene primers served as the basis for estimated nucleated cell counts. Sequencing used immunoSEQ multiplex PCR; TCRdb keeps in-frame clones, though not all of them. V and J calls and clone size are as listed in that table; D and trimming were resolved from the DNA. Of around 90,000 clones listed, around four fifths are singletons. Turning to this clone: This may arise from a read error, as a much more abundant clone is one base away.

Sequenced: peripheral blood. The clonotype was recovered from a woman aged 70-85 years with active or convalescent COVID-19. The genes are TRBV7-6 and TRBJ2-2; 7 bases align to TRBD1. The CDR3 loop reads CASSLTGANTGELFF. The CDR3, as DNA: TGTGCCAGCAGCTTAACAGGGGCGAACACCGGGGAGCTGTTTTTT.